This T cell receptor beta chain was documented in a study of identical twins. Germline CDR1 and CDR2: LGHNA and YNFKEQ. J was trimmed by 6 bases and V by 1 base; bases with no gene match: 6. The CDR3 consists of 16 residues. MiXCR, applied by TCRdb to the 5' RACE reads, yields one record per CDR3 protein. Seen here are about 720,000 distinct CDR3 sequences, over 15% observed once, and the top ten hold approximately 14%. General study results and limits: Twin-shared out-of-frame alpha sequences showed excess low generation probability.

This clonotype was seen ten or more times. What it binds is unknown. Another study also made use of these data, one on T cells expressing NK-cell markers. That source adds: It was sorted CD3+CD56+NKG2C+, CD3+CD56+NKG2C- and CD3+CD56-NKG2C+ T cells that supplied the TCR beta repertoires. The dominant NKG2C+ clonotypes represented about 1.0-7.5% of CD8+ T cells in five to seven donors.

The chain has TRBV4-2 and TRBJ2-1; 10 bases fit TRBD1. The specimen was PBMCs. This clonotype was obtained from a young woman in good health. The CDR3 region has the DNA TGTGCCAGCAGCCAAGGGACAGGGGGAGCCCTCAATGAGCAGTTCTTC. Translated, it gives CASSQGTGGALNEQFF.